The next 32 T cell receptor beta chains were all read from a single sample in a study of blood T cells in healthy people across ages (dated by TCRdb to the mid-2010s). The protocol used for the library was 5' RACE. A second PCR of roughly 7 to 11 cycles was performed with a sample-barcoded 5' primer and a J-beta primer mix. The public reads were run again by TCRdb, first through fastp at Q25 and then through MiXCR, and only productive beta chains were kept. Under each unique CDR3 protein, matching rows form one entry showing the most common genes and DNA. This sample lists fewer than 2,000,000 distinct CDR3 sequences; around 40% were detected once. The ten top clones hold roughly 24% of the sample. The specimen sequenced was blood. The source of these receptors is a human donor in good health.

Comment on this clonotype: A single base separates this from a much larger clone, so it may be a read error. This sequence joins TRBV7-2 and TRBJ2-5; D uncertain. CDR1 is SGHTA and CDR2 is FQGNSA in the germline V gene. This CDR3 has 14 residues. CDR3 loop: CVSSPGSLQETQYF. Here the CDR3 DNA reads TGTGTCAGCAGCCCCGGATCTCTTCAAGAGACCCAGTACTTC.

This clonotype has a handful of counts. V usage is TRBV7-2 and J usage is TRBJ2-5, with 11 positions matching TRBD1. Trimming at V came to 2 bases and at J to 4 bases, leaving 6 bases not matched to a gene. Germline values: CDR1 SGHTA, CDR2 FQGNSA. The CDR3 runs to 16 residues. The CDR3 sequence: CASSLPGQGGSETQYF. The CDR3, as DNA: TGTGCCAGCAGCTTACCGGGACAGGGGGGGTCAGAGACCCAGTACTTC. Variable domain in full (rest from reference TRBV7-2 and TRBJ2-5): GAGVSQSPSNKVTEKGKDVELRCDPISGHTALYWYRQSLGQGLEFLIYFQGNSAPDKSGLPSDRFSAERTGGSVSTLTIQRTQQEDSAVYLCASSLPGQGGSETQYFGPGTRLLVL.

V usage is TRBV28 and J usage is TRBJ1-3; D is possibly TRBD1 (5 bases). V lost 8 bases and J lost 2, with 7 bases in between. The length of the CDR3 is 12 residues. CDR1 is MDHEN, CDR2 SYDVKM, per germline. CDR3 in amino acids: CASRTPGNTIYF. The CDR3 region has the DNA TGTGCCAGCCGGACACCTGGAAACACCATATATTTT.

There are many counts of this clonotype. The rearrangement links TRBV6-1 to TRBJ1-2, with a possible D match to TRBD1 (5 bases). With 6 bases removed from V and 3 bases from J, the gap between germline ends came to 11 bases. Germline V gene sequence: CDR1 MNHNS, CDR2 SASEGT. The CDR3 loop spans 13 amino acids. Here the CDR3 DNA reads TGTGCCAGCAGCGCTGACAGCCACTATGGCTACACCTTC. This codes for CASSADSHYGYTF.

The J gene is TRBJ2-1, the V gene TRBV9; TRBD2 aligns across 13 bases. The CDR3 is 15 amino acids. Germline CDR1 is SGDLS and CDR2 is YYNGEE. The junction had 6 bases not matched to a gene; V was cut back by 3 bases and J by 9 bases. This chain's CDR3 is CASSGGLAGTSEQFF. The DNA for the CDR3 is TGTGCCAGCAGCGGGGGACTAGCGGGGACATCTGAGCAGTTCTTC.

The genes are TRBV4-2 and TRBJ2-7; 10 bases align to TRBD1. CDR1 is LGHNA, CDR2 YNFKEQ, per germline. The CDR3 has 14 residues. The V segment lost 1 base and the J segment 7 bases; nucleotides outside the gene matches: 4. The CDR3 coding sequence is TGTGCCAGCAGCCAAGGACAGGGGGCAGAGGAGCAGTACTTC. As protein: CASSQGQGAEEQYF.

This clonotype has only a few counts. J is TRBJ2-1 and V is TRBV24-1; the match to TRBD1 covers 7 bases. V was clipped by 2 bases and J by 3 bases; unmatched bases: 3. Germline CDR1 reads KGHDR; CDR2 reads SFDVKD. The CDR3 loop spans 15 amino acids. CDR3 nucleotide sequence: TGTGCCACCAGTGATTCTTGGACAGGCTACAATGAGCAGTTCTTC. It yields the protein CATSDSWTGYNEQFF.

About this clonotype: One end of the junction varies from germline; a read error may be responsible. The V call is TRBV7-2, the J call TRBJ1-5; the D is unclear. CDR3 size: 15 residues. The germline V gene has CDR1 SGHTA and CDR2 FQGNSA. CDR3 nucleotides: TGTGCCAGCAGCCCCCGATGGAATAGCAATCACCCCCAGCATTTT. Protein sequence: CASSPRWNSNHPQHF.

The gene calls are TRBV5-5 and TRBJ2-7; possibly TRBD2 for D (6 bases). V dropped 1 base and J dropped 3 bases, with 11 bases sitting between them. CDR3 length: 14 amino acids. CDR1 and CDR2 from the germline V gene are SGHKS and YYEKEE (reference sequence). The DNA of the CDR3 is TGTGCCAGCAGCTTGCGGTGGGGGGACTACGAGCAGTACTTC. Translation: CASSLRWGDYEQYF.

CDR3 sequence reads: CASSSSGKETQYF. For the CDR3, the DNA is TGCGCCAGCAGCTCAAGCGGAAAAGAGACCCAGTACTTC. This chain joins TRBV5-1 and TRBJ2-5, with D tentatively TRBD2 (5 bases). This CDR3 has 13 residues. Germline CDR1 SGHRS, CDR2 YFSETQ. The V end was cut by 3 bases, the J end by 3 bases, with 9 bases between. Combining the CDR3 with reference TRBV5-1 and TRBJ2-5 gives the whole variable domain KAGVTQTPRYLIKTRGQQVTLSCSPISGHRSVSWYQQTPGQGLQFLFEYFSETQRNKGNFPGRFSGRQFSNSRSEMNVSTLELGDSALYLCASSSSGKETQYFGPGTRLLVL.

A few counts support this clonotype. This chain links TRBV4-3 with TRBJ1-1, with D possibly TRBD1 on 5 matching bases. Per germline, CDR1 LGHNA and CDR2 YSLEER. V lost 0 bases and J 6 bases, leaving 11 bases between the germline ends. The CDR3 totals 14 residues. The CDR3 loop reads CASSQEQGSPEAFF. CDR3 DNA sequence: TGCGCCAGCAGCCAAGAGCAGGGATCCCCTGAAGCTTTCTTT.

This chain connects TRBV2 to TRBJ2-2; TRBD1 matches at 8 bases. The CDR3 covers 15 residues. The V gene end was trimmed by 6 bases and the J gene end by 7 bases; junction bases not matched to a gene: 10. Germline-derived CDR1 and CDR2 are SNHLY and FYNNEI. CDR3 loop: CASRVEQGVSGELFF. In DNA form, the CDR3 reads TGTGCCAGCAGGGTGGAACAGGGGGTTAGCGGGGAGCTGTTTTTT.

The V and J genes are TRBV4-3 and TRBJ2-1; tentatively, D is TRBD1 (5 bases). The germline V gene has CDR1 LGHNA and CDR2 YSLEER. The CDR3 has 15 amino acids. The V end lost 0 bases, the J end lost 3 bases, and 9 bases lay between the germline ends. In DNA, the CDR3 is TGCGCCAGCAGCCAAGAACGACAGTTCTACAATGAGCAGTTCTTC. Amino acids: CASSQERQFYNEQFF.

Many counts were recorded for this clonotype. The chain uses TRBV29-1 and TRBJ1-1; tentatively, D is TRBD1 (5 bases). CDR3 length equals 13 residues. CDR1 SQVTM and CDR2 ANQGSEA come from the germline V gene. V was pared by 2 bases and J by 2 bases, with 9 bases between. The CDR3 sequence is CSVETTANTEAFF. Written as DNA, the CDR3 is TGCAGCGTTGAAACGACAGCTAACACTGAAGCTTTCTTT. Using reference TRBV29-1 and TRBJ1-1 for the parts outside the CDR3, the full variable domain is SAVISQKPSRDICQRGTSLTIQCQVDSQVTMMFWYRQQPGQSLTLIATANQGSEATYESGFVIDKFPISRPNLTFSTLTVSNMSPEDSSIYLCSVETTANTEAFFGQGTRLTVV.

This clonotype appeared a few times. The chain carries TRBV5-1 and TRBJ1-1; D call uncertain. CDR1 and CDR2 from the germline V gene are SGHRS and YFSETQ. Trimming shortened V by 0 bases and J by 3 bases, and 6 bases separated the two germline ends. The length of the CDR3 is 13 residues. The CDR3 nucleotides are TGCGCCAGCAGCTTGGCCTGGGACACTGAAGCTTTCTTT. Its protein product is CASSLAWDTEAFF. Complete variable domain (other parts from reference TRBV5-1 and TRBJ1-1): KAGVTQTPRYLIKTRGQQVTLSCSPISGHRSVSWYQQTPGQGLQFLFEYFSETQRNKGNFPGRFSGRQFSNSRSEMNVSTLELGDSALYLCASSLAWDTEAFFGQGTRLTVV.

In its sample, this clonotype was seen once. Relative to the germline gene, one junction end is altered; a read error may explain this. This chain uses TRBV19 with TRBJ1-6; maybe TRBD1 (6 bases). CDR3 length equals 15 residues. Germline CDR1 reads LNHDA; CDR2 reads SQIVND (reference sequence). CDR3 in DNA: TGTGCCAGTAAAACAGGGATAGGCTATAATTCATCCCTCCACTTT. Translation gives CASKTGIGYNSSLHF.

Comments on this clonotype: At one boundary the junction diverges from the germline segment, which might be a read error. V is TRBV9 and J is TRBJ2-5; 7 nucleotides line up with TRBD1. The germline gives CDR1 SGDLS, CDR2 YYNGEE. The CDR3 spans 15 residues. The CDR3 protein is CTSSGLTGNQETQYF. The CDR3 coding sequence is TGTACCAGCAGCGGCCTGACAGGGAACCAAGAGACCCAGTACTTC. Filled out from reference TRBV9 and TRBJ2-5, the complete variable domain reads DSGVTQTPKHLITATGQRVTLRCSPRSGDLSVYWYQQSLDQGLQFLIQYYNGEERAKGNILERFSAQQFPDLHSELNLSSLELGDSALYFCTSSGLTGNQETQYFGPGTRLLVL.

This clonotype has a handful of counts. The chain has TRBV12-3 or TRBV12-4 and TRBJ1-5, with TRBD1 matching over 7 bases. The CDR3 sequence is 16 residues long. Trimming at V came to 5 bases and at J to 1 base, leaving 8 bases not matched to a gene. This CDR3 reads CASSPTGVRSNQPQHF. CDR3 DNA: TGTGCCAGCAGTCCTACAGGGGTTCGAAGCAATCAGCCCCAGCATTTT.

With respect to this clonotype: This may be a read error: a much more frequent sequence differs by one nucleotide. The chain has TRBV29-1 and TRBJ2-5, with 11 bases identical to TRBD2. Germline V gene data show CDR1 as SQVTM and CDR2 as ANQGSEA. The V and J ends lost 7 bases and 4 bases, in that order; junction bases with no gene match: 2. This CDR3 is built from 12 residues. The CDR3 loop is CSGTSGGETQYF. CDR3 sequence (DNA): TGCAGCGGTACTAGCGGGGGAGAGACCCAGTACTTC. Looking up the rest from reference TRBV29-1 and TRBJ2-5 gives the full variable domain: SAVISQKPSRDICQRGTSLTIQCQVDSQVTMMFWYRQQPGQSLTLIATANQGSEATYESGFVIDKFPISRPNLTFSTLTVSNMSPEDSSIYLCSGTSGGETQYFGPGTRLLVL.

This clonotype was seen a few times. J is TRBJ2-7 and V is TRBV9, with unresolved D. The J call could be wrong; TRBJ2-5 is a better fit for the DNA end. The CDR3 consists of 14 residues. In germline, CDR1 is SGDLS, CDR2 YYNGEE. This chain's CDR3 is CASSVDLLEETQYF. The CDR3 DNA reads TGTGCCAGCAGCGTAGACCTATTAGAGGAGACCCAGTACTTC.

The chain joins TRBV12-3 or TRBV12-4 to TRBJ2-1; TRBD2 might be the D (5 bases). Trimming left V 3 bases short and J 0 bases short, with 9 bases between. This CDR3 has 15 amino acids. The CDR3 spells CASSLGGHSYNEQFF. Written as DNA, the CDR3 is TGTGCCAGCAGTTTGGGCGGGCACTCCTACAATGAGCAGTTCTTC.

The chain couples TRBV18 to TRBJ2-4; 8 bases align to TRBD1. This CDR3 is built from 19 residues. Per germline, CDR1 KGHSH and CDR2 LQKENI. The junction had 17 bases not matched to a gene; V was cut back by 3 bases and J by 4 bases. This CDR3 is CASSPRPILGQVAKNIQYF. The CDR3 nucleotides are TGTGCCAGCTCACCCCGTCCGATCCTGGGACAGGTAGCGAAAAACATTCAGTACTTC.

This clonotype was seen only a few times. CDR3 DNA: TGCAGCGTTGACGAGCAGGGGGTCGACACTGAAGCTTTCTTT. This codes for CSVDEQGVDTEAFF. The chain joins TRBV29-1 to TRBJ1-1; 7 bases fit TRBD1. The CDR3 totals 14 residues. Germline CDR1 is SQVTM and CDR2 is ANQGSEA. Unmatched junction bases numbered 7, after V lost 3 bases and J lost 3 bases.

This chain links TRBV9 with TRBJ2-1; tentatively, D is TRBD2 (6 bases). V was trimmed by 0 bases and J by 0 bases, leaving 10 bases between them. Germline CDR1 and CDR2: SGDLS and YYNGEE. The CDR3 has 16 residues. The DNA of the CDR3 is TGTGCCAGCAGCGTAGTGGCGGGGAGCTCCTACAATGAGCAGTTCTTC. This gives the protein CASSVVAGSSYNEQFF.

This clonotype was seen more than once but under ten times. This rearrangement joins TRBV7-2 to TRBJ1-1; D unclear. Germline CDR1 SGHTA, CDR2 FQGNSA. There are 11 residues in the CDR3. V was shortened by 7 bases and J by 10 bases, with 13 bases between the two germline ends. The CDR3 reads CASNEGWGAFF. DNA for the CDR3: TGTGCCAGCAACGAGGGATGGGGAGCTTTCTTT.

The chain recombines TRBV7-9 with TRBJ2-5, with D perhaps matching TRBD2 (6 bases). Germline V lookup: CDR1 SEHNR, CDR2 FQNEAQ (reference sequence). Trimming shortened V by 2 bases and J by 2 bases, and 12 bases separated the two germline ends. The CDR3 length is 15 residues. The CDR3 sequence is CASSLYVGGQETQYF. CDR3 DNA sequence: TGTGCCAGCAGCTTATATGTTGGAGGGCAAGAGACCCAGTACTTC.

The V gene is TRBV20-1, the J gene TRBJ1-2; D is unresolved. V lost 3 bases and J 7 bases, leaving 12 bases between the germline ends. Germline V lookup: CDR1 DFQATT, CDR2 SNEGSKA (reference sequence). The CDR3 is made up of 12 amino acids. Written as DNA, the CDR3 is TGCAGTGCTAGGTATAGGGCTGGTGGCTACACCTTC. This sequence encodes CSARYRAGGYTF.

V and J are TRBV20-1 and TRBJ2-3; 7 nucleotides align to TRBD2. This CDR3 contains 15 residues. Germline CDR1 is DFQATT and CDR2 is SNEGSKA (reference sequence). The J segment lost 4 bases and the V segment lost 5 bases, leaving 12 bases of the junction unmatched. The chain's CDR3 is CSAFRSSGSPDTQYF. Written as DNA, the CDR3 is TGCAGTGCTTTTAGGTCTAGCGGATCTCCAGATACGCAGTATTTT.

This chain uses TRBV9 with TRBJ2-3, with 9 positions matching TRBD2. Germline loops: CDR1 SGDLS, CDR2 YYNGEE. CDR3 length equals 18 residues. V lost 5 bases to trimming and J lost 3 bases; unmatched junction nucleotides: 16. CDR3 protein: CASSPSGRGGAGTDTQYF. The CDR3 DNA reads TGTGCCAGCAGTCCTTCGGGGCGGGGGGGCGCAGGAACAGATACGCAGTATTTT.

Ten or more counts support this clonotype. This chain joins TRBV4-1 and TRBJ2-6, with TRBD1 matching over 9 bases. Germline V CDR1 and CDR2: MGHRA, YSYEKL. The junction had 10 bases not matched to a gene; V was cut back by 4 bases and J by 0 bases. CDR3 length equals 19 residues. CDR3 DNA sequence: TGCGCCAGCAGCCTTAAGGAGGACAGGGGTTTCTCTGGGGCCAACGTCCTGACTTTC. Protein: CASSLKEDRGFSGANVLTF.

CDR3 sequence (DNA): TGTGCCAGCAGCTTACCACAGGGAGCGTCCTACGAGCAGTACTTC. The encoded protein is CASSLPQGASYEQYF. V usage is TRBV7-9 and J usage is TRBJ2-7; TRBD1 is a possible D gene (6 bases). The V and J ends lost 2 bases and 1 base respectively, with 12 bases between them. The CDR3 loop spans 15 amino acids. Germline V CDR1 and CDR2: SEHNR, FQNEAQ (reference sequence).

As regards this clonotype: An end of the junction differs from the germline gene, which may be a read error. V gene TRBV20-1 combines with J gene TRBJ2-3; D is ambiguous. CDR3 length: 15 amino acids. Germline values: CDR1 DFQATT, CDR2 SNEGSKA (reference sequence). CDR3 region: CSARILGSTPNTQYF. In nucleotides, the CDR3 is TGCAGTGCCAGGATCCTAGGATCGACACCGAATACGCAGTATTTC.